This TCR beta chain was sequenced for a study of glioma-infiltrating T cells after dendritic cell vaccination. Losses at the gene ends were 4 bases for V and 7 bases for J; bases not matched to a gene: 21. The CDR3 loop spans 19 amino acids. Germline V CDR1 and CDR2: SGHRS, YFSETQ. Produced via immunoSEQ multiplex PCR; TCRdb's table is partial and in-frame only. Seen here are about 82,000 clones, 85% to 90% observed once, and the top ten hold under 4%. The receptor comes from a human donor with glioblastoma. The rearrangement uses TRBV5-1 and TRBJ2-7, with 12 bases that match TRBD2. The input for sequencing was blood, taken before dendritic cell vaccination. CDR3 loop: CASSRRLAGEGVTPLEQYF. The CDR3 DNA is TGCGCCAGCAGCCGGAGACTAGCGGGAGAAGGCGTGACTCCTCTAGAGCAGTACTTC.